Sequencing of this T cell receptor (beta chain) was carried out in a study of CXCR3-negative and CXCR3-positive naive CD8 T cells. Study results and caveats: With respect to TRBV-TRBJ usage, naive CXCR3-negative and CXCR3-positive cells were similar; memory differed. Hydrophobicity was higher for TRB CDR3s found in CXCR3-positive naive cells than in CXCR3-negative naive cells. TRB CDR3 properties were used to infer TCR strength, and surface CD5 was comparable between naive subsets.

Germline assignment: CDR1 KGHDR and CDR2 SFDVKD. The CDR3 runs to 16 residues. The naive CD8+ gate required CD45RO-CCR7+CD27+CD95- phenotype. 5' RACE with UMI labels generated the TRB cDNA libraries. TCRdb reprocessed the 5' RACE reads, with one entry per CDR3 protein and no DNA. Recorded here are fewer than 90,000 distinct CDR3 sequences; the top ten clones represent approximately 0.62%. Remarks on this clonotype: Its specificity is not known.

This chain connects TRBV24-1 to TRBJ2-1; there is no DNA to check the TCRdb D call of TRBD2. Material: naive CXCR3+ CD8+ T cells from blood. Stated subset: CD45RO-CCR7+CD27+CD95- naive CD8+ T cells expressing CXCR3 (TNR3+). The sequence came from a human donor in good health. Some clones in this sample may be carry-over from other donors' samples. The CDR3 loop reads CATSGRSGPDYNEQFF.